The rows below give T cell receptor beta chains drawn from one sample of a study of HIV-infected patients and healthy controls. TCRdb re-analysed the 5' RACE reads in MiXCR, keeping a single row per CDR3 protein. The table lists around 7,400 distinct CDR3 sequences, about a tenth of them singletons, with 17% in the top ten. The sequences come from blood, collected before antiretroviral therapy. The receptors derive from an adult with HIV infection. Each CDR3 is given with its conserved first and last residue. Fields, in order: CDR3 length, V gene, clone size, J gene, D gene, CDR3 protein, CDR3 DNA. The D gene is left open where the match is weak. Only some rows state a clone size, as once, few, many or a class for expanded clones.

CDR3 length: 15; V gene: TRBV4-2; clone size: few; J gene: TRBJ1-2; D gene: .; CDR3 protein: CASSQDIMGGYGYTF; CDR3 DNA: TGTGCCAGCAGCCAAGATATAATGGGCGGCTATGGCTACACCTTC
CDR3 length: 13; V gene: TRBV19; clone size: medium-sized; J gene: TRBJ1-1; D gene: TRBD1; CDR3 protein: CASSVQGGTEAFF; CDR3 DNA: TGTGCCAGTAGTGTACAGGGGGGCACTGAAGCTTTCTTT
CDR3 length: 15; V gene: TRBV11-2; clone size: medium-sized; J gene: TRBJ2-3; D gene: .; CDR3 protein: CASSLDWEGTDTQYF; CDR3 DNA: TGTGCCAGCAGCTTAGACTGGGAAGGCACAGATACGCAGTATTTT
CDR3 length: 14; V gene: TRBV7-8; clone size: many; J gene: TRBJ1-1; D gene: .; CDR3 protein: CASSWRQLNTEAFF; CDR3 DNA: TGTGCCAGCAGCTGGCGACAGTTGAACACTGAAGCTTTCTTT
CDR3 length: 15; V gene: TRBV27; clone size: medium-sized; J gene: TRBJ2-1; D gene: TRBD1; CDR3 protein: CASSHPGTAYNEQFF; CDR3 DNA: TGTGCCAGCAGTCACCCCGGGACAGCCTACAATGAGCAGTTCTTC
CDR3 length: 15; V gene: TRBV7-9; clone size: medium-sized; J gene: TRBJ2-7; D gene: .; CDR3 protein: CASSRRDTISYEQYF; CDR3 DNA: TGTGCCAGCAGCCGCCGGGACACGATATCATACGAGCAGTACTTC
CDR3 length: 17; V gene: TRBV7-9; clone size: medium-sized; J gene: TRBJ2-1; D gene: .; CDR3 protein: CASSLAHPLNSYNEQFF; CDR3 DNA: TGTGCCAGCAGCTTAGCCCACCCCCTCAACTCCTACAATGAGCAGTTCTTC
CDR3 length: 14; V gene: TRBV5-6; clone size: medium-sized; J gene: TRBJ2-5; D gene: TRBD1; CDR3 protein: CASSDRGPLETQYF; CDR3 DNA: TGTGCCAGCAGCGACAGGGGGCCACTAGAGACCCAGTACTTC
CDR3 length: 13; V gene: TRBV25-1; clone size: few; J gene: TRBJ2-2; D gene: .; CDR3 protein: CASTGTGPGELFF; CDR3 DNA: TGTGCCAGCACGGGCACCGGTCCCGGGGAGCTGTTTTTT
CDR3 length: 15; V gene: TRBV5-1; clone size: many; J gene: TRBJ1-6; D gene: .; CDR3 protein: CASSLVRALNSPLHF; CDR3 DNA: TGCGCCAGCAGCTTGGTACGGGCCCTGAATTCACCCCTCCACTTT
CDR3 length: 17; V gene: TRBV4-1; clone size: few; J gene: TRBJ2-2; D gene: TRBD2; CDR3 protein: CASSQDPSGRNTGELFF; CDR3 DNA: TGCGCCAGCAGCCAAGATCCGAGCGGGAGGAACACCGGGGAGCTGTTTTTT
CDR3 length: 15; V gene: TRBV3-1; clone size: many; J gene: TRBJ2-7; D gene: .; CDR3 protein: CASSLGIGQSYEQYF; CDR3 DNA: TGTGCCAGCAGCCTCGGCATTGGGCAGTCCTACGAGCAGTACTTC
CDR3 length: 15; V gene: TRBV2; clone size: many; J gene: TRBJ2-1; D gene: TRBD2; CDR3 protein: CASRGGEGVYNEQFF; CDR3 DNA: TGTGCCAGCCGGGGGGGGGAGGGCGTTTACAATGAGCAGTTCTTC
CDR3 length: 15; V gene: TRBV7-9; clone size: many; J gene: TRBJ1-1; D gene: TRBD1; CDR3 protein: CASSSLRDRNTEAFF; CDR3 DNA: TGTGCCAGCAGCTCCCTAAGGGACAGAAACACTGAAGCTTTCTTT
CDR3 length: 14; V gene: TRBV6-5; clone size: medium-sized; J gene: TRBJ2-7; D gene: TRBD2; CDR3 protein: CASSISGSSYEQYF; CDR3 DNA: TGTGCCAGCAGTATTAGCGGGAGCTCCTACGAGCAGTACTTC
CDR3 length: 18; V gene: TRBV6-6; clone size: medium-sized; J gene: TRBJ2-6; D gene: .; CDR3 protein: CASSYRHRSYSGANVLTF; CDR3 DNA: TGTGCCAGCAGTTACCGACACCGATCTTACTCTGGGGCCAACGTCCTGACTTTC
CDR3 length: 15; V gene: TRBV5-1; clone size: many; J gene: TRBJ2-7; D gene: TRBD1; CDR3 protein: CASSPPGTGDYEQYF; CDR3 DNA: TGCGCCAGCAGCCCGCCCGGGACAGGGGACTACGAGCAGTACTTC
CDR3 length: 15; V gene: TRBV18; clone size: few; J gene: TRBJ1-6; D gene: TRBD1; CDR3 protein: CASSPEQGAESPLHF; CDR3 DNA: TGTGCCAGCTCACCAGAACAGGGGGCAGAGTCACCCCTCCACTTT
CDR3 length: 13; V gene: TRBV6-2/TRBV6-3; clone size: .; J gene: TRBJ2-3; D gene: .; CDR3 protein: CASTSTTPDTQYF; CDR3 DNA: TGTGCCAGCACCTCGACGACCCCAGATACGCAGTATTTT
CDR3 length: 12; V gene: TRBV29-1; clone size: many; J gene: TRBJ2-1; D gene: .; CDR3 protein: CSVEPDIYEQFF; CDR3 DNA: TGCAGCGTTGAGCCAGATATCTATGAGCAGTTCTTC
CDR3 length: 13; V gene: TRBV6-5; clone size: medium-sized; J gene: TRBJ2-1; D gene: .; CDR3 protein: CASSYEGLGEQFF; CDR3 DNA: TGTGCCAGCAGTTACGAGGGGTTGGGTGAGCAGTTCTTC
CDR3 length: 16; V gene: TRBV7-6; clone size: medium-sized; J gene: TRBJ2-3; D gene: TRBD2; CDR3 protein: CASSSAGRAATDTQYF; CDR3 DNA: TGTGCCAGCAGCTCAGCGGGACGCGCGGCGACAGATACGCAGTATTTT
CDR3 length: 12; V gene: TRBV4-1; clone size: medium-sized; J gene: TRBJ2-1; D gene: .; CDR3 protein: CASSQEPNEQFF; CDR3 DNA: TGCGCCAGCAGCCAAGAGCCCAATGAGCAGTTCTTC
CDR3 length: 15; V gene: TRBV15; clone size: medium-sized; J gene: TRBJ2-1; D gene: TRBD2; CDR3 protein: CATSTGGSSYNEQFF; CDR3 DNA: TGTGCCACCAGCACGGGCGGGAGCTCCTACAATGAGCAGTTCTTC
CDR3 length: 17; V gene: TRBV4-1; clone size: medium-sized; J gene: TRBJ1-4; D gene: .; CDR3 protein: CASSQDLVVGEHEKLFF; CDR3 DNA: TGCGCCAGCAGCCAAGATCTTGTGGTCGGGGAACATGAAAAACTGTTTTTT
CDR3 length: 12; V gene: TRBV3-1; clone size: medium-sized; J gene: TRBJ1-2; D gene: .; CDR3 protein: CASSQGGKGYTF; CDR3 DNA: TGTGCCAGCAGCCAAGGAGGGAAGGGCTACACCTTC
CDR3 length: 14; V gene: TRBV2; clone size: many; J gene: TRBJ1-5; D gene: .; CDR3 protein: CASSGQALNQPQHF; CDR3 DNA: TGTGCCAGCAGTGGGCAGGCGCTCAATCAGCCCCAGCATTTT
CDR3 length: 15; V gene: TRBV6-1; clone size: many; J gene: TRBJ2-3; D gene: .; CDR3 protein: CASSEDGGGTDTQYF; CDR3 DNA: TGTGCCAGCAGTGAAGACGGGGGTGGCACAGATACGCAGTATTTT
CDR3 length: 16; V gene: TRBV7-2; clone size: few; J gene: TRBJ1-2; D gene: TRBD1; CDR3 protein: CASSLSGTGGRYGYTF; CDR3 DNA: TGTGCCAGCAGCTTAAGCGGGACAGGGGGGAGGTATGGCTACACCTTC
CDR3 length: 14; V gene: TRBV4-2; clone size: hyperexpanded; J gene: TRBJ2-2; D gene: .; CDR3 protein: CASERAPNTGELFF; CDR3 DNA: TGTGCCAGCGAAAGAGCGCCGAACACCGGGGAGCTGTTTTTT
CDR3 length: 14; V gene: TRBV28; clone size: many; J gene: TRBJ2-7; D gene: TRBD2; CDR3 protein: CASSFLAGGWEQYF; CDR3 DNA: TGTGCCAGCAGTTTTCTAGCGGGGGGTTGGGAGCAGTACTTC
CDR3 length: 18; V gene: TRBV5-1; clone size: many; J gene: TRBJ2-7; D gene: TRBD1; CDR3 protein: CASSLGSTGTGVSYEQYF; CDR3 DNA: TGCGCCAGCAGCTTGGGGAGTACCGGGACAGGAGTTTCCTACGAGCAGTACTTC
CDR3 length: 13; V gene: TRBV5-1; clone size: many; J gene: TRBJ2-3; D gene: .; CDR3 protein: CASSSGHYGVQYF; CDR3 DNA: TGCGCCAGCAGCTCCGGACACTATGGCGTGCAGTATTTT
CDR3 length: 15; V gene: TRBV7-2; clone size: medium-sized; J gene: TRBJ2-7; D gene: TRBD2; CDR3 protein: CASSSNGGLAKEQYF; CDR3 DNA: TGTGCCAGCAGCTCGAACGGCGGACTAGCTAAGGAGCAGTACTTC
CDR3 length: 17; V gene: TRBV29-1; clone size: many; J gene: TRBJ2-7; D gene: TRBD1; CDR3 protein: CSVEGPMDRSSSYEQYF; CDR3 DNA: TGCAGCGTTGAAGGCCCCATGGACAGGTCGAGCTCCTACGAGCAGTACTTC